Listed here are 18 T cell receptor beta chains from one sample, sequenced in a study of T cell changes during pregnancy in multiple sclerosis. Using immunoSEQ multiplex PCR, the repertoire was profiled, and TCRdb retains in-frame clones only, with some absent. The sample lists almost 35,000 clones, 90% occurring once. The input for sequencing was CD8+ T cells from peripheral blood mononuclear cells, taken before pregnancy. The origin of the receptors is a female donor with multiple sclerosis, enrolled in a pregnancy study.

Judged by abundance, this clone is medium-sized. The rearrangement joins TRBV19 to TRBJ1-1; no reliable D call. Trimming took off 3 bases at V and 1 base at J, with 12 bases between the two ends. The germline CDR1 and CDR2 sequences are LNHDA and SQIVND (reference sequence). This CDR3 is 15 amino acids long. This chain's CDR3 is CASSISSSPNTEAFF. The CDR3 DNA reads as TGTGCCAGTAGTATTAGTAGCAGCCCGAACACTGAAGCTTTCTTT.

A few counts support this clone. The V gene is TRBV30, the J gene TRBJ1-1; no reliable D call. This CDR3 is built from 12 residues. V shed 3 bases and J shed 11 bases, with 16 bases lying between them. Germline-derived CDR1 and CDR2 are GTSNPN and SVGIG (reference sequence). This CDR3 reads CAWRYATVEAFF. The DNA of the CDR3 is TGTGCCTGGAGGTACGCAACGGTGGAGGCTTTCTTT.

The chain is built from TRBV12-5 and TRBJ2-3, with D perhaps TRBD1 (5 bases). Germline loops: CDR1 LGHNT, CDR2 FRNRAP. The CDR3 runs to 15 residues. Trimming removed 2 bases at V and 3 bases at J, with 12 bases between. CDR3: CASGLIRVETDTQYF. In DNA form, the CDR3 reads TGTGCTAGTGGTTTGATCAGGGTAGAGACAGATACGCAGTATTTT.

The J gene is TRBJ1-2, the V gene TRBV19; no firm D call. CDR1 and CDR2 (germline): LNHDA, SQIVND (reference sequence). The CDR3 has 15 amino acids. V shed 3 bases and J shed 0 bases, with 11 bases lying between them. CDR3 loop: CASSIAEGANYGYTF. The CDR3 DNA sequence: TGTGCCAGTAGTATCGCCGAGGGAGCTAACTATGGCTACACCTTC.

This chain joins TRBV19 and TRBJ1-1, with TRBD1 identical over 11 bases. Germline V gene data show CDR1 as LNHDA and CDR2 as SQIVND (reference sequence). V lost 4 bases to trimming and J lost 4 bases; unmatched junction nucleotides: 5. The length of the CDR3 is 15 residues. The DNA for the CDR3 is TGTGCCAGTAGTAGGACCGGGACAGGGGGCACTGAAGCTTTCTTT. This encodes CASSRTGTGGTEAFF. Using reference TRBV19 and TRBJ1-1 for the parts outside the CDR3, the full variable domain is DGGITQSPKYLFRKEGQNVTLSCEQNLNHDAMYWYRQDPGQGLRLIYYSQIVNDFQKGDIAEGYSVSREKKESFPLTVTSAQKNPTAFYLCASSRTGTGGTEAFFGQGTRLTVV.

This chain connects TRBV10-3 to TRBJ2-7; tentatively, D is TRBD2 (5 bases). Per the germline V gene, CDR1 is ENHRY and CDR2 is SYGVKD. CDR3 length: 14 residues. Between the trimmed V and J ends, which lost 11 bases and 3 bases, there was a span of 20 bases. The CDR3 is CAVAGSGILYEQYF. CDR3 DNA: TGTGCCGTGGCCGGGTCGGGGATACTCTACGAGCAGTACTTC.

The genes are TRBV7-2 and TRBJ2-5; 8 bases are a match to TRBD2. The J segment lost 5 bases and the V segment lost 1 base, leaving 9 bases of the junction unmatched. This CDR3 contains 16 residues. Germline V gene sequence: CDR1 SGHTA, CDR2 FQGNSA. The CDR3 nucleotides are TGTGCCAGCAGCTTAGGGCCAGCGGGAGTACGTGAGACCCAGTACTTC. This codes for CASSLGPAGVRETQYF.

The chain recombines TRBV2 with TRBJ2-1; no definite D call. Trimming took 1 base from V and 0 from J, leaving 10 bases between them. Germline V gene lookup returns CDR1 SNHLY and CDR2 FYNNEI. CDR3 length: 16 residues. The CDR3 here is CASSEVITNSYNEQFF. The DNA for the CDR3 is TGTGCCAGCAGTGAAGTTATTACTAACTCCTACAATGAGCAGTTCTTC.

This chain uses TRBV6-1 with TRBJ2-3; possibly TRBD1 for D (5 bases). Per germline, CDR1 MNHNS and CDR2 SASEGT. The CDR3 runs 16 residues. Trimming took 2 bases from V and 6 from J, leaving 18 bases between them. CDR3 amino acids: CASSERIRQGPDTQYF. For the CDR3, the DNA is TGTGCCAGCAGTGAACGAATTAGGCAGGGTCCCGATACGCAGTATTTT.

The rearrangement uses TRBV9 and TRBJ1-3; D remains unclear. Germline V gives CDR1 SGDLS, CDR2 YYNGEE. The CDR3 totals 15 residues. The V gene lost 0 bases and the J gene lost 0 bases, with 7 bases spanning the gap. The CDR3 is CASSVDTFSGNTIYF. Here the CDR3 DNA reads TGTGCCAGCAGCGTAGATACTTTCTCTGGAAACACCATATATTTT.

The chain joins TRBV12-5 to TRBJ1-2; 8 bases line up with TRBD1. This CDR3 has 14 amino acids. Trimming cost V 1 base and J 8 bases; bases outside gene matches: 6. CDR1 and CDR2 from the germline V gene are LGHNT and FRNRAP. For the CDR3, the DNA is TGTGCTAGTGGTTTGGGAGGACAGGGTCGAGGCTACACCTTC. This gives the protein CASGLGGQGRGYTF.

This clone has only one observation. V is TRBV7-6 and J is TRBJ2-2, with D maybe TRBD1 (5 bases). The germline gives CDR1 SGHVS, CDR2 FNYEAQ. The CDR3 runs to 16 residues. Trimming took off 5 bases at V and 1 base at J, with 14 bases between the two ends. The CDR3 region is CASSRSTALNTGELFF. Written as DNA, the CDR3 is TGTGCCAGCAGCCGTTCGACAGCTTTGAACACCGGGGAGCTGTTTTTT.

The chain has TRBV19 and TRBJ2-1; 7 bases are a match to TRBD2. The CDR3 length is 13 residues. The V segment lost 5 bases and the J segment 4 bases; nucleotides outside the gene matches: 2. CDR1 is LNHDA, CDR2 SQIVND, per germline (reference sequence). Written as DNA, the CDR3 is TGTGCCAGTAGTGCGGGAGTATACAATGAGCAGTTCTTC. Translation gives CASSAGVYNEQFF. The variable domain in full, completed from reference TRBV19 and TRBJ2-1, reads DGGITQSPKYLFRKEGQNVTLSCEQNLNHDAMYWYRQDPGQGLRLIYYSQIVNDFQKGDIAEGYSVSREKKESFPLTVTSAQKNPTAFYLCASSAGVYNEQFFGPGTRLTVL.

V usage is TRBV27 and J usage is TRBJ2-5; D perhaps matches TRBD1 (5 bases). The CDR3 covers 13 residues. Trimming left V 3 bases short and J 5 bases short, with 10 bases between. Germline V gives CDR1 MNHEY, CDR2 SMNVEV (reference sequence). The CDR3 nucleotides are TGTGCCAGCAGTTTCTCAGGGCGGGAGACCCAGTACTTC. Translating it yields CASSFSGRETQYF.

V is TRBV9 and J is TRBJ1-5; 9 bases line up with TRBD1. The ends lost 3 bases at V and 8 bases at J; junction bases unmatched: 6. The CDR3 totals 14 residues. The germline V gene has CDR1 SGDLS and CDR2 YYNGEE. The CDR3 loop reads CASSDIDRGKPQHF. The CDR3 region has the DNA TGTGCCAGCAGCGATATAGACAGGGGGAAGCCCCAGCATTTT.

This clone is a singleton in its sample. V is TRBV7-9 and J is TRBJ2-3, with a possible D match to TRBD2 (5 bases). The CDR3 loop spans 18 amino acids. CDR1 is SEHNR, CDR2 FQNEAQ, per germline (reference sequence). V was trimmed by 1 base and J by 0 bases, leaving 17 bases between them. In nucleotides, the CDR3 is TGTGCCAGCAGCTTAGTGAGGGCAGGAGAGGCTAGCACAGATACGCAGTATTTT. Translation gives CASSLVRAGEASTDTQYF.

The chain joins TRBV29-1 to TRBJ2-7; maybe TRBD2 (5 bases). The CDR3 runs to 12 residues. Trimming took 6 bases from V and 0 from J, leaving 9 bases between them. The germline V gene encodes CDR1 SQVTM and CDR2 ANQGSEA. The DNA of the CDR3 is TGCAGCGTCCCGGGGAGCTCCTACGAGCAGTACTTC. Residues: CSVPGSSYEQYF.

This sequence joins TRBV19 and TRBJ1-5; D is possibly TRBD1 (5 bases). V lost 7 bases and J lost 0, with 22 bases in between. CDR3 length: 18 amino acids. Germline V lookup: CDR1 LNHDA, CDR2 SQIVND (reference sequence). This chain's CDR3 is CASTPGEGVGYSNQPQHF. CDR3 coding DNA: TGTGCCAGTACCCCGGGGGAGGGAGTCGGATATAGCAATCAGCCCCAGCATTTT.